This TCR beta chain was profiled in a study of identical twins. Each CDR3 protein gets one entry after TCRdb re-called the 5' RACE reads with MiXCR. Here the sample spans hundreds of thousands of distinct CDR3 sequences, around 5.7% being singletons. Unmatched junction bases numbered 6, after V lost 7 bases and J lost 7 bases. CDR3 length equals 14 residues. This clonotype was seen ten or more times. The antigen remains unidentified. Study results and limitations: The study reached conclusions through statistical analysis that was cross-sectional, not following the same donors. Sequences that were beta out-of-frame showed weaker excess twin sharing.

Sequenced input: naive T cells sorted from blood. This receptor was identified in a man between 18 and 35 years old in good health. V gene TRBV12-3 or TRBV12-4 combines with J gene TRBJ1-6; 8 bases match TRBD1. The CDR3 bases are TGTGCCAGCACCGGGCAGGGGGCGAATTCACCCCTCCACTTT. It is translated as CASTGQGANSPLHF.